This TCR beta chain came from a study of blood T cell repertoires in COVID-19. V was shortened by 4 bases and J by 1 base, with 9 bases between the two germline ends. Germline-derived CDR1 and CDR2 are MNHEY and SMNVEV (reference sequence). This CDR3 is 14 amino acids long. Using immunoSEQ multiplex PCR, the repertoire was profiled, and TCRdb retains in-frame clones only, with some absent. The sample records roughly 300,000 clones, about 89% being singletons. The sequence was obtained from a woman aged 25 to 45 with COVID-19, enrolled during active disease. The genes are TRBV27 and TRBJ2-3; D might be TRBD1 (6 bases). Sequencing was performed on peripheral blood. In DNA, the CDR3 is TGTGCCAGCAGTTACAGGGTAGGCACAGATACGCAGTATTTT. This sequence encodes CASSYRVGTDTQYF.